The present T cell receptor (beta chain) was sequenced within a study of graft-versus-host responses after intestinal transplantation. About the study: As for transplant type, recipients had multivisceral, liver-intestinal, or isolated intestinal grafts. Induction with anti-thymocyte globulin, then tacrolimus and steroids for roughly three years, was given to all recipients.

General study points: The study found high graft-versus-host to host-versus-graft clonal ratios in allografts of patients with graft-donor T cell macrochimerism. Some GvH clones were seen earlier in gut or blood, suggesting intestinal origin.

The repertoire was sequenced with immunoSEQ multiplex PCR; TCRdb's copy has only in-frame clones and lacks some. Of fewer than 30,000 clones in the sample, 90% to 95% were seen once. With respect to this clone: Its antigen is not identified.

The CDR3 loop spans 14 amino acids. CDR1 and CDR2 from the germline V gene are SGHRS and YFSETQ. The V end lost 5 bases, the J end lost 3 bases, and 14 bases lay between the germline ends. The sequencing used PBMCs, collected roughly 30 days after intestinal transplant. The receptor was isolated from a human patient who received an intestinal transplant, so some T cells may come from the graft donor. The chain recombines TRBV5-1 with TRBJ1-1; D may be TRBD1 (5 bases). The DNA of the CDR3 is TGCGCCAGCAGACAGGCCACCGCTTACACTGAAGCTTTCTTT. Translating gives CASRQATAYTEAFF.